This T cell receptor beta chain was observed in a study of cytomegalovirus exposure and HLA in healthy donors. The study's findings and limits: TCR beta sequences numbering over 15,000 were associated with HLA alleles at 0.05 false discovery rate in a later analysis. CMV serostatus was the sole immune exposure information available. Sequencing likely caused a cluster of highly shared sequence variants.

Regarding this clone: Its antigen remains unknown.

Researchers ran the PCR with 60 Vbeta and 13 Jbeta primers. Data came from immunoSEQ multiplex PCR; TCRdb stores just in-frame clones and leaves some out. The sample has some 64,000 clones, roughly nine tenths seen once. From germline, CDR1 is WSHSY and CDR2 SAAADI. V was trimmed by 4 bases and J by 1 base, leaving 7 bases between them. CDR3 length: 14 amino acids. Donors counted as nominally healthy when sampled, yet unrecorded immune exposures were likely. Sequencing was done on a sample of PBMCs. The chain uses TRBV10-2 and TRBJ2-2; D uncertain. The TCR originated in a man younger than 40 in good health and CMV-seropositive. The CDR3 DNA reads TGCGCCAGCAGTGCTACTGGGAACACCGGGGAGCTGTTTTTT. Protein: CASSATGNTGELFF.